This TCR beta chain was recovered during a study of long-term antiretroviral therapy in people with HIV. They ran version v3.0 of the immunoSEQ assay at survey level. Generated by immunoSEQ multiplex PCR, the TCRdb table keeps only in-frame clones and is missing some. The sample carries about 25,000 clones, about 88% recorded once. This clone appeared once. Germline V CDR1 and CDR2: WSHSY, SAAADI. Unmatched junction bases numbered 4, after V lost 6 bases and J lost 4 bases. This CDR3 region has 14 residues. The genes are TRBV10-2 and TRBJ1-1; the match to TRBD1 covers 11 bases. The source was unsorted PBMCs, collected 1.9 years after starting antiretroviral therapy. This receptor was identified in a woman aged 30 to 39 with HIV. The CDR3: CASRDRGLSTEAFF. CDR3 DNA sequence: TGCGCCAGCAGGGACAGGGGGCTGAGCACTGAAGCTTTCTTT.